This is a list of T cell receptor beta chains from one sample in a study of T cells in Graves' hyperthyroidism and ophthalmopathy. TCRdb recomputed calls from the multiplex PCR reads with MiXCR, one row per CDR3 protein. Here the sample spans about 290,000 distinct CDR3 sequences, more than 10% being singletons. Sequenced material: blood. The receptors originated from a woman aged 25 to 39 with Graves' hyperthyroidism that later progressed to Graves' ophthalmopathy. CDR3s include the opening cysteine and the closing phenylalanine or tryptophan. Each record gives: clone size, J gene, CDR3 length, V gene, D gene, CDR3 protein, CDR3 DNA. D genes are given only for firm matches. Expanded clones get a size class; other rows say once, few or many, or leave the size out.

clone size: many
J gene: TRBJ2-1
CDR3 length: 17
V gene: TRBV2
D gene: TRBD2
CDR3 protein: CASSEIPAAGDDDEQFF
CDR3 DNA: TGTGCCAGCAGTGAAATTCCGGCCGCGGGAGATGATGATGAGCAGTTCTTC

clone size: many
J gene: TRBJ1-6
CDR3 length: 15
V gene: TRBV30
D gene: -
CDR3 protein: CAWSGVGRGSSPLHF
CDR3 DNA: TGTGCCTGGAGTGGAGTAGGCCGTGGGTCTTCACCCCTCCACTTT

clone size: few
J gene: TRBJ2-3
CDR3 length: 15
V gene: TRBV27
D gene: -
CDR3 protein: CASRTLSYSTDTQYF
CDR3 DNA: TGTGCCAGCAGGACCCTTTCGTATAGCACAGATACGCAGTATTTT

clone size: -
J gene: TRBJ2-5
CDR3 length: 17
V gene: TRBV15
D gene: TRBD2
CDR3 protein: CATNREVAGHPQETQYF
CDR3 DNA: TGTGCCACCAACAGAGAGGTAGCGGGACACCCCCAAGAGACCCAGTACTTC

clone size: many
J gene: TRBJ2-7
CDR3 length: 14
V gene: TRBV7-2
D gene: TRBD1
CDR3 protein: CASSPLTGSYEQYF
CDR3 DNA: TGTGCCAGCAGCCCCCTGACAGGGTCCTACGAGCAGTACTTC

clone size: many
J gene: TRBJ2-1
CDR3 length: 15
V gene: TRBV7-9
D gene: TRBD1
CDR3 protein: CASSPPGTGGDEQFF
CDR3 DNA: TGTGCCAGCAGCCCTCCCGGGACAGGGGGCGATGAGCAGTTCTTC

clone size: many
J gene: TRBJ2-3
CDR3 length: 14
V gene: TRBV7-2
D gene: -
CDR3 protein: CASSLQGLGDTQYF
CDR3 DNA: TGTGCCAGCAGCTTACAAGGGTTGGGAGATACGCAGTATTTT

clone size: -
J gene: TRBJ2-2
CDR3 length: 9
V gene: TRBV28
D gene: -
CDR3 protein: CASTGELFF
CDR3 DNA: TGTGCCAGTACCGGGGAGCTGTTTTTT

clone size: many
J gene: TRBJ1-4
CDR3 length: 15
V gene: TRBV5-1
D gene: -
CDR3 protein: CASSLSGTAAEKLFF
CDR3 DNA: TGCGCCAGCAGCTTGTCCGGGACCGCCGCTGAAAAACTGTTTTTT

clone size: -
J gene: TRBJ2-1
CDR3 length: 14
V gene: TRBV29-1
D gene: TRBD2
CDR3 protein: CSVSGGRVYNEQFF
CDR3 DNA: TGCAGCGTTTCGGGCGGGAGGGTTTACAATGAGCAGTTCTTC

clone size: many
J gene: TRBJ1-4
CDR3 length: 14
V gene: TRBV3-1
D gene: -
CDR3 protein: CASSQGTTNEKLFF
CDR3 DNA: TGTGCCAGCAGCCAAGGGACAACTAATGAAAAACTGTTTTTT

clone size: many
J gene: TRBJ2-1
CDR3 length: 14
V gene: TRBV7-9
D gene: TRBD2
CDR3 protein: CATQVAGGDNEQFF
CDR3 DNA: TGTGCCACCCAAGTAGCGGGAGGGGACAATGAGCAGTTCTTC

clone size: many
J gene: TRBJ2-2
CDR3 length: 14
V gene: TRBV20-1
D gene: -
CDR3 protein: CSASVRRRAGELFF
CDR3 DNA: TGCAGTGCTAGCGTCCGACGACGGGCCGGGGAGCTGTTTTTT

clone size: many
J gene: TRBJ1-1
CDR3 length: 15
V gene: TRBV6-1
D gene: TRBD1
CDR3 protein: CASSPGQLLNTEAFF
CDR3 DNA: TGTGCCAGCAGCCCGGGACAGTTGTTGAACACTGAAGCTTTCTTT

clone size: -
J gene: TRBJ1-6
CDR3 length: 16
V gene: TRBV6-2/TRBV6-3
D gene: -
CDR3 protein: CASSYSETAHNSPLHF
CDR3 DNA: TGTGCCAGCAGTTACTCGGAGACAGCCCATAATTCACCCCTCCACTTT

clone size: many
J gene: TRBJ2-7
CDR3 length: 12
V gene: TRBV20-1
D gene: TRBD1
CDR3 protein: CSATYRGLEQYF
CDR3 DNA: TGCAGTGCTACGTACAGGGGGCTCGAGCAGTACTTC

clone size: -
J gene: TRBJ2-5
CDR3 length: 15
V gene: TRBV20-1
D gene: TRBD2
CDR3 protein: CSAEISGVLQETQYF
CDR3 DNA: TGCAGTGCGGAGATCAGCGGGGTACTACAAGAGACCCAGTACTTC

clone size: -
J gene: TRBJ2-3
CDR3 length: 16
V gene: TRBV25-1
D gene: -
CDR3 protein: CASSEYRAGLADTQYF
CDR3 DNA: TGTGCCAGCAGTGAATATCGGGCGGGATTGGCAGATACGCAGTATTTT

clone size: many
J gene: TRBJ2-3
CDR3 length: 14
V gene: TRBV5-6
D gene: -
CDR3 protein: CASIALHGPDTQYF
CDR3 DNA: TGTGCCAGCATTGCATTACACGGCCCAGATACGCAGTATTTT

clone size: -
J gene: TRBJ2-3
CDR3 length: 15
V gene: TRBV19
D gene: TRBD2
CDR3 protein: CASSDTSGLRNTQYF
CDR3 DNA: TGTGCCAGTAGTGATACTAGCGGCCTCCGAAATACGCAGTATTTT

clone size: many
J gene: TRBJ2-1
CDR3 length: 14
V gene: TRBV11-1
D gene: -
CDR3 protein: CASSLRGSYNEQFF
CDR3 DNA: TGTGCCAGCAGCTTACGGGGTTCCTACAATGAGCAGTTCTTC

clone size: -
J gene: TRBJ1-5
CDR3 length: 15
V gene: TRBV4-1
D gene: -
CDR3 protein: CASSPTAGGNQPQHF
CDR3 DNA: TGCGCCAGCAGCCCCACCGCAGGGGGCAATCAGCCCCAGCATTTT

clone size: few
J gene: TRBJ2-3
CDR3 length: 17
V gene: TRBV15
D gene: TRBD2
CDR3 protein: CATSRAGLAISTDTQYF
CDR3 DNA: TGTGCCACCAGCAGGGCGGGACTAGCGATTAGCACAGATACGCAGTATTTT

clone size: -
J gene: TRBJ2-3
CDR3 length: 14
V gene: TRBV25-1
D gene: -
CDR3 protein: CASSDEGFTDTQYF
CDR3 DNA: TGTGCCAGCAGTGATGAGGGCTTCACAGATACGCAGTATTTT

clone size: many
J gene: TRBJ2-5
CDR3 length: 19
V gene: TRBV20-1
D gene: TRBD2
CDR3 protein: CSARDPSQVLTSGEETQYF
CDR3 DNA: TGCAGTGCTAGAGATCCATCTCAGGTTCTAACTAGCGGGGAAGAGACCCAGTACTTC

clone size: many
J gene: TRBJ2-7
CDR3 length: 13
V gene: TRBV20-1
D gene: -
CDR3 protein: CSANLVRAHEQYF
CDR3 DNA: TGCAGTGCTAATCTGGTACGGGCCCACGAGCAGTACTTC

clone size: many
J gene: TRBJ2-7
CDR3 length: 15
V gene: TRBV27
D gene: -
CDR3 protein: CASSSPRGGSYEQYF
CDR3 DNA: TGTGCCAGCAGTTCTCCCAGGGGAGGATCCTACGAGCAGTACTTC

clone size: once
J gene: TRBJ1-1
CDR3 length: 19
V gene: TRBV6-1
D gene: TRBD1
CDR3 protein: CASSRTMGRDRGFDTEAFF
CDR3 DNA: TGTGCCAGCAGTCGCACTATGGGCCGGGACAGGGGGTTTGACACTGAAGCTTTCTTT

clone size: many
J gene: TRBJ2-2
CDR3 length: 13
V gene: TRBV27
D gene: -
CDR3 protein: CASSLGRRGELFF
CDR3 DNA: TGTGCCAGCAGTTTAGGACGGAGGGGGGAGCTGTTTTTT

clone size: -
J gene: TRBJ2-3
CDR3 length: 16
V gene: TRBV7-3
D gene: TRBD2
CDR3 protein: CASSLRGGGGSDTQYF
CDR3 DNA: TGTGCCAGCAGCTTAAGAGGCGGGGGGGGCTCAGATACGCAGTATTTT

clone size: many
J gene: TRBJ2-7
CDR3 length: 14
V gene: TRBV7-9
D gene: -
CDR3 protein: CASSSGAQSVEQYF
CDR3 DNA: TGTGCCAGCAGCTCCGGGGCGCAGAGCGTGGAACAGTACTTC

clone size: many
J gene: TRBJ2-1
CDR3 length: 15
V gene: TRBV11-2
D gene: TRBD2
CDR3 protein: CASSVSGTPYNEQFF
CDR3 DNA: TGTGCCAGCAGCGTTAGCGGGACACCCTACAATGAGCAGTTCTTC

clone size: many
J gene: TRBJ1-5
CDR3 length: 15
V gene: TRBV6-2/TRBV6-3
D gene: -
CDR3 protein: CASSYPGGSNQPQHF
CDR3 DNA: TGTGCCAGCAGTTACCCCGGTGGGAGCAATCAGCCCCAGCATTTT

clone size: many
J gene: TRBJ1-5
CDR3 length: 14
V gene: TRBV7-9
D gene: -
CDR3 protein: CASSLGFSNQPQHF
CDR3 DNA: TGTGCCAGCAGCTTAGGCTTTAGCAATCAGCCCCAGCATTTT

clone size: -
J gene: TRBJ1-5
CDR3 length: 11
V gene: TRBV28
D gene: -
CDR3 protein: CASTYGGPQHF
CDR3 DNA: TGTGCCAGCACCTACGGGGGTCCCCAGCATTTT